These 30 T cell receptor beta chains originate from one sample sequenced in a study of blood T cell repertoires in COVID-19. Some clones are missing from TCRdb's copy, which holds only in-frame ones; the method was immunoSEQ multiplex PCR. The sample holds 35,000 to 45,000 clones; about 80% are singletons and the top ten take 15% to 20%. Input material: peripheral blood. The receptors stem from a man in his 70s with acute or convalescent COVID-19.

The chain employs TRBV19 and TRBJ2-3; 7 bases are a match to TRBD2. V gave up 1 base and J gave up 5 bases; unmatched junction bases: 6. CDR1 is LNHDA and CDR2 is SQIVND in the germline V gene (reference sequence). CDR3 length equals 15 residues. The CDR3 DNA sequence: TGTGCCAGTAGTATAGCCCCTAGCGGAAGAGATACGCAGTATTTT. The encoded protein is CASSIAPSGRDTQYF.

This clone has a handful of counts. The chain joins TRBV4-3 to TRBJ1-2, with 8 bases aligning to TRBD1. The V and J ends lost 1 base and 8 bases, in that order; junction bases with no gene match: 6. Germline CDR1 is LGHNA and CDR2 is YSLEER. CDR3 length: 14 residues. This CDR3 is CASSQGRGQEGYTF. The CDR3 DNA follows: TGCGCCAGCAGCCAAGGCAGGGGGCAAGAGGGCTACACCTTC.

There are a few counts of this clone. V gene TRBV20-1 combines with J gene TRBJ2-2, with D possibly matching TRBD1 (5 bases). V dropped 3 bases and J dropped 7 bases, with 15 bases sitting between them. Germline V CDR1 and CDR2: DFQATT, SNEGSKA (reference sequence). This CDR3 has 14 residues. This CDR3 is CSASTGTDSGELFF. The CDR3 DNA is TGCAGTGCTAGTACCGGTACCGACAGCGGGGAGCTGTTTTTT.

The V gene is TRBV6-1, the J gene TRBJ2-7; D is possibly TRBD2 (5 bases). V dropped 3 bases and J dropped 1 base, with 16 bases sitting between them. The CDR3 is 16 residues long. Germline CDR1 MNHNS, CDR2 SASEGT. The CDR3 region is CASSDPGGRSSYEQYF. CDR3 nucleotides: TGTGCCAGCAGTGATCCCGGAGGTAGGTCGTCCTACGAGCAGTACTTC.

V and J are TRBV7-6 and TRBJ1-3; D not resolved. Trimming pared 1 base from V and 2 bases from J, leaving 12 bases between. The germline CDR1 and CDR2 sequences are SGHVS and FNYEAQ. There are 16 residues in the CDR3. The CDR3 DNA sequence: TGTGCCAGCAGCTTAGATCGGGGTTCGGCTGGAAACACCATATATTTT. Translating gives CASSLDRGSAGNTIYF.

V usage is TRBV4-1 and J usage is TRBJ1-2; 9 bases are shared with TRBD1. Germline V CDR1 and CDR2: MGHRA, YSYEKL. The CDR3 spans 16 residues. Trimming at V came to 0 bases and at J to 4 bases, leaving 6 bases not matched to a gene. DNA of the CDR3: TGCGCCAGCAGCCAAGAAGGACAGGGGAGTCTCTATGGCTACACCTTC. This codes for CASSQEGQGSLYGYTF.

This sequence joins TRBV7-2 and TRBJ2-5; possible D gene TRBD1, 5 bases. The CDR3 sequence is 12 residues long. Germline CDR1 and CDR2: SGHTA and FQGNSA. Trimming removed 4 bases from V and 4 bases from J, with 7 bases in between. Here the CDR3 reads CASSSTGETQYF. CDR3 DNA: TGTGCCAGCAGCTCCACAGGAGAGACCCAGTACTTC.

V gene TRBV3-1 (or the pseudogene TRBV3-2) combines with J gene TRBJ2-1; D is possibly TRBD1 (6 bases). V gave up 0 bases and J gave up 3 bases, with 12 bases separating them. The CDR3 consists of 16 residues. CDR1 is LGHDT and CDR2 is YNNKEL in the germline V gene (reference sequence). CDR3 DNA sequence: TGTGCCAGCAGCCAAGATCCGGGGACATACTACAATGAGCAGTTCTTC. It encodes CASSQDPGTYYNEQFF.

V is TRBV14 and J is TRBJ2-1; TRBD2 matches at 9 bases. Trimming cost V 4 bases and J 0 bases; bases outside gene matches: 7. Germline lookup yields CDR1 SGHDN and CDR2 FVKESK. The CDR3 sequence is 17 residues long. CDR3 loop: CASSRVAGVGSYNEQFF. CDR3 in DNA: TGTGCCAGCAGCCGGGTAGCGGGGGTAGGCTCCTACAATGAGCAGTTCTTC.

The chain carries TRBV6-6 and TRBJ1-6; 8 bases fit TRBD1. The J segment lost 10 bases and the V segment lost 4 bases, leaving 6 bases of the junction unmatched. Germline V gives CDR1 MNHNY, CDR2 SVGAGI (reference sequence). This CDR3 contains 14 residues. CDR3 sequence (DNA): TGTGCCAGCAGTTCGCAGGGGGCGAGGTCACCCCTCCACTTT. Residues: CASSSQGARSPLHF.

The chain joins TRBV6-5 to TRBJ1-4; no clear D. This CDR3 has 13 residues. V lost 6 bases and J 5 bases, leaving 10 bases between the germline ends. Germline V gene lookup returns CDR1 MNHEY and CDR2 SVGAGI. The DNA for the CDR3 is TGTGCCAGCAGCCTAACCTTGAATGAAAAACTGTTTTTT. This sequence encodes CASSLTLNEKLFF.

The chain couples TRBV2 to TRBJ1-2; unclear D gene. The CDR3 is made up of 14 amino acids. CDR1 is SNHLY and CDR2 is FYNNEI in the germline V gene. V was cut by 6 bases and J by 1 base, with 12 bases left in between. CDR3: CASRGILNNYGYTF. The CDR3 DNA reads TGTGCCAGCAGGGGCATTCTTAATAACTATGGCTACACCTTC.

The chain carries TRBV7-2 and TRBJ1-6; the match to TRBD1 covers 8 bases. V shed 8 bases, J shed 2 bases, and the junction held 2 bases outside the gene matches. Germline V lookup: CDR1 SGHTA, CDR2 FQGNSA. The CDR3 contains 14 residues. CDR3 in amino acids: CASSGGTYNSPLHF. CDR3 nucleotides: TGTGCCAGCTCAGGGGGCACCTATAATTCACCCCTCCACTTT. The complete variable domain, with remaining parts taken from reference TRBV7-2 and TRBJ1-6, reads GAGVSQSPSNKVTEKGKDVELRCDPISGHTALYWYRQSLGQGLEFLIYFQGNSAPDKSGLPSDRFSAERTGGSVSTLTIQRTQQEDSAVYLCASSGGTYNSPLHFGNGTRLTVT.

The CDR3 loop is CASSLSGKGTQYF. In nucleotides, the CDR3 is TGTGCCAGCAGTTTATCGGGGAAGGGGACCCAGTACTTC. The chain is built from TRBV12-3 or TRBV12-4 and TRBJ2-5; possible D gene TRBD2, 5 bases. Trimming took 2 bases from V and 7 from J, leaving 11 bases between them. The CDR3 is made up of 13 amino acids.

This sequence joins TRBV3-1 (or the pseudogene TRBV3-2) and TRBJ2-1; 8 nucleotides align to TRBD2. Trimming at V came to 6 bases and at J to 16 bases, leaving 11 bases not matched to a gene. The CDR3 has 12 amino acids. CDR1 and CDR2 (germline): LGHDT, YNNKEL (reference sequence). The CDR3 DNA is TGTGCCAGCAGAAATATCGGGACTAGTTTTTTCTTC. It codes for CASRNIGTSFFF.

This chain connects TRBV25-1 to TRBJ1-2, with 7 positions matching TRBD1. Trimming removed 0 bases from V and 8 bases from J; junction bases left unmatched: 9. The CDR3 is 15 residues long. The germline CDR1 and CDR2 sequences are MGHDK and SYGVNS. DNA for the CDR3: TGTGCCAGCAGTGAATACGAACAGGGGTCGAGCGGCTACACCTTC. It yields the protein CASSEYEQGSSGYTF.

The genes are TRBV3-1 (or the pseudogene TRBV3-2) and TRBJ2-5; D remains unclear. V was cut by 5 bases and J by 2 bases, with 12 bases left in between. Germline CDR1 LGHDT, CDR2 YNNKEL (reference sequence). This CDR3 is 14 amino acids long. The CDR3 sequence: CASSVRPVQETQYF. The CDR3 bases are TGTGCCAGCAGCGTACGCCCAGTTCAAGAGACCCAGTACTTC.

V gene TRBV29-1 combines with J gene TRBJ1-2; tentative D call: TRBD1 (5 bases). Trimming removed 1 base from V and 4 bases from J, with 10 bases in between. Germline CDR1 SQVTM, CDR2 ANQGSEA. The CDR3 has 13 amino acids. The CDR3 DNA sequence: TGCAGCGTTGAAGGGGGCAGGTCCTATGGCTACACCTTC. Translating gives CSVEGGRSYGYTF.

The chain carries TRBV19 and TRBJ2-5; TRBD2 agrees at 9 bases. This CDR3 is 15 amino acids long. Germline-derived CDR1 and CDR2 are LNHDA and SQIVND (reference sequence). Losses at the gene ends were 1 base for V and 5 bases for J; bases not matched to a gene: 5. CDR3 nucleotides: TGTGCCAGTAGTATAGGCGGGGGGGCGCGGGAGACCCAGTACTTC. Protein sequence: CASSIGGGARETQYF. Full variable domain (remainder filled in from reference TRBV19 and TRBJ2-5): DGGITQSPKYLFRKEGQNVTLSCEQNLNHDAMYWYRQDPGQGLRLIYYSQIVNDFQKGDIAEGYSVSREKKESFPLTVTSAQKNPTAFYLCASSIGGGARETQYFGPGTRLLVL.

This chain uses TRBV7-6 with TRBJ1-1; 9 nucleotides align to TRBD1. This CDR3 has 15 amino acids. Germline assignment: CDR1 SGHVS and CDR2 FNYEAQ. The trim removed 5 bases at V and 2 bases at J, leaving 6 bases unmatched. The CDR3 DNA reads as TGTGCCAGCAGCCCCCGGGACAGGGAAAACACTGAAGCTTTCTTT. Translation: CASSPRDRENTEAFF. Based on the CDR3 plus reference TRBV7-6 and TRBJ1-1, the full variable domain is GAGVSQSPRYKVTKRGQDVALRCDPISGHVSLYWYRQALGQGPEFLTYFNYEAQQDKSGLPNDRFSAERPEGSISTLTIQRTEQRDSAMYRCASSPRDRENTEAFFGQGTRLTVV.

The gene calls are TRBV10-3 and TRBJ1-1; D might be TRBD1 (5 bases). V lost 10 bases to trimming and J lost 7 bases, with 16 bases between them. The CDR3 totals 12 residues. From germline, CDR1 is ENHRY and CDR2 SYGVKD. CDR3: CATGPGTGEAFF. The CDR3 coding sequence is TGTGCCACCGGACCGGGGACTGGTGAAGCTTTCTTT.

The chain recombines TRBV25-1 with TRBJ1-1, with no clear D. Germline CDR1 and CDR2: MGHDK and SYGVNS. CDR3 length equals 14 residues. V lost 4 bases and J 4 bases, leaving 13 bases between the germline ends. This chain's CDR3 is CASSVSTGSTEAFF. In DNA form, the CDR3 reads TGTGCCAGCAGTGTGTCGACGGGGAGCACTGAAGCTTTCTTT.

This chain joins TRBV3-1 (or the pseudogene TRBV3-2) and TRBJ1-6, with TRBD1 identical over 10 bases. The CDR3 runs to 15 residues. The V gene's germline CDR1 is LGHDT and CDR2 YNNKEL (reference sequence). The ends lost 4 bases at V and 6 bases at J; junction bases unmatched: 3. The CDR3 DNA is TGTGCCAGCAGCCCCCGGACAGGGGGTAATTCACCCCTCCACTTT. It yields the protein CASSPRTGGNSPLHF.

The rearrangement joins TRBV18 to TRBJ2-7; 8 bases line up with TRBD1. The CDR3 is 15 amino acids. The junction had 6 bases not matched to a gene; V was cut back by 3 bases and J by 2 bases. Germline V gives CDR1 KGHSH, CDR2 LQKENI. The CDR3 coding sequence is TGTGCCAGCTCACCCAGACAGGGGACAGCCTACGAGCAGTACTTC. This gives the protein CASSPRQGTAYEQYF.

The chain carries TRBV28 and TRBJ2-5; TRBD2 might be the D (5 bases). The CDR3 totals 15 residues. V gave up 3 bases and J gave up 5 bases, with 16 bases separating them. Germline CDR1 MDHEN, CDR2 SYDVKM. CDR3 DNA sequence: TGTGCCAGCAGTTTTTTTAGGGCGGGCGGGGAGACCCAGTACTTC. Translating gives CASSFFRAGGETQYF.

The chain joins TRBV7-9 to TRBJ1-4; 8 bases fit TRBD1. Germline V gene sequence: CDR1 SEHNR, CDR2 FQNEAQ (reference sequence). V dropped 4 bases and J dropped 4; count of bases not matched to a gene: 5. This CDR3 comprises 15 residues. The CDR3 sequence is CASSSGQGLNEKLFF. CDR3 nucleotide sequence: TGTGCCAGCAGCTCCGGACAGGGCCTTAATGAAAAACTGTTTTTT.

The chain links TRBV24-1 to TRBJ1-2; D gene uncertain. Trimming cost V 2 bases and J 7 bases, with 10 bases left between them. Germline V lookup: CDR1 KGHDR, CDR2 SFDVKD. The CDR3 contains 13 residues. The CDR3 is CATSDYSDRGYTF. The CDR3 DNA reads as TGTGCCACCAGTGATTACTCCGATCGTGGCTACACCTTC.

The rearrangement links TRBV4-2 to TRBJ2-1, with 9 bases fitting TRBD2. The germline gives CDR1 LGHNA, CDR2 YNFKEQ. J gave up 8 bases and V 0 bases, and 8 bases lay outside the gene matches. This CDR3 spans 16 amino acids. CDR3 loop: CASSQDPAGGFDEQFF. The CDR3 region has the DNA TGTGCCAGCAGCCAAGATCCAGCGGGGGGTTTCGATGAGCAGTTCTTC.

This clone was recorded a few times. The V and J genes are TRBV29-1 and TRBJ1-2, with D perhaps matching TRBD1 (6 bases). Trimming shortened V by 3 bases and J by 4 bases, and 18 bases separated the two germline ends. This CDR3 spans 15 amino acids. CDR1 SQVTM and CDR2 ANQGSEA come from the germline V gene. As DNA, the CDR3 is TGCAGCGTTGATCGAACGGGTGGGGGCTTCTATGGCTACACCTTC. It translates to CSVDRTGGGFYGYTF.

This sequence joins TRBV5-5 and TRBJ1-4, with 10 bases that match TRBD1. CDR1 SGHKS and CDR2 YYEKEE come from the germline V gene (reference sequence). V was pared by 4 bases and J by 7 bases, with 7 bases of the junction left unmatched. The CDR3 runs to 15 residues. The CDR3 loop is CASSIRQGAGEKLFF. The CDR3 coding sequence is TGTGCCAGCAGCATCCGACAGGGGGCAGGTGAAAAACTGTTTTTT. Using reference TRBV5-5 and TRBJ1-4 for the parts outside the CDR3, the full variable domain is DAGVTQSPTHLIKTRGQQVTLRCSPISGHKSVSWYQQVLGQGPQFIFQYYEKEERGRGNFPDRFSARQFPNYSSELNVNALLLGDSALYLCASSIRQGAGEKLFFGSGTQLSVL.